Listed here are 6 T cell receptor beta chains from one sample, sequenced in a study of OX40 agonist ivuxolimab in advanced cancers. The method was immunoSEQ multiplex PCR; TCRdb's version includes in-frame clones alone and lacks a portion of them. This sample yields about 82,000 clones, of which 80% to 95% are seen a single time; over 6.5% belongs to the top ten. Sequenced material: CD4+ or CD8+ T cells sorted from blood, taken in a trial of the OX40 agonist ivuxolimab. Receptor source: an adult with an advanced solid tumor such as melanoma, head and neck, liver or kidney cancer.

The gene calls are TRBV9 and TRBJ2-1, with unresolved D. V was pared by 1 base and J by 5 bases, with 4 bases between. This CDR3 comprises 12 residues. Germline values: CDR1 SGDLS, CDR2 YYNGEE. In nucleotides, the CDR3 is TGTGCCAGCAGCGTAAGCCACAATGAGCAGTTCTTC. Protein: CASSVSHNEQFF.

The J gene is TRBJ2-3, the V gene TRBV7-4; TRBD1 agrees at 11 bases. The CDR3 is made up of 16 amino acids. V was clipped by 2 bases and J by 3 bases; unmatched bases: 4. Germline lookup yields CDR1 SGHVT and CDR2 SQSDAQ. This CDR3 is CASSLNGDRGTDTQYF. The CDR3 nucleotides are TGTGCCAGCAGCTTAAATGGGGACAGGGGGACAGATACGCAGTATTTT.

This chain links TRBV9 with TRBJ2-1, with 8 nucleotides matching TRBD2. Germline V gene data show CDR1 as SGDLS and CDR2 as YYNGEE. This CDR3 has 18 amino acids. Germline trimming cut 3 bases from V and 5 bases from J; bases unmatched to any gene: 16. The CDR3 region is CASSANIGGAMANNEQFF. CDR3 DNA sequence: TGTGCCAGCAGCGCGAACATCGGGGGGGCCATGGCGAACAATGAGCAGTTCTTC.

Notes on this clone: The sample holds other DNA sequences that translate to the same CDR3. The rearrangement joins TRBV5-1 to TRBJ1-6; 8 bases fit TRBD1. CDR1 is SGHRS, CDR2 YFSETQ, per germline. The CDR3 contains 17 residues. V was clipped by 4 bases and J by 7 bases; unmatched bases: 13. The CDR3 region has the DNA TGCGCCAGCAGCGATAGGGGACAGGCCGGTTGGAATTCACCCCTCCACTTT. Protein product: CASSDRGQAGWNSPLHF.

The chain has TRBV6-5 and TRBJ1-2; D gene uncertain. Trimming removed 6 bases from V and 2 bases from J, with 10 bases in between. The CDR3 extends over 13 amino acids. Germline CDR1 is MNHEY and CDR2 is SVGAGI. The CDR3 reads CASSWSENYGYTF. In DNA, the CDR3 is TGTGCCAGCAGCTGGAGCGAAAACTATGGCTACACCTTC.

Concerning this clone: The sample holds other DNA sequences that translate to the same CDR3. The V and J genes are TRBV6-5 and TRBJ2-7; weak D call: TRBD2 (5 bases). The V gene lost 0 bases and the J gene lost 3 bases, with 9 bases spanning the gap. CDR1 MNHEY and CDR2 SVGAGI come from the germline V gene. This CDR3 has 14 amino acids. CDR3 coding DNA: TGTGCCAGCAGTTACTCGATTGAGGGCTACGAGCAGTACTTC. Residues: CASSYSIEGYEQYF.